A selection of T cell receptor beta chains follows, all from one sample in a study of blood T cell repertoires in COVID-19. Sequenced by immunoSEQ multiplex PCR; TCRdb stores in-frame clones only, minus some. The sample lists 210,000 or so clones; 80% were seen once. Sequencing was performed on PBMCs or T cells enriched from blood (not recorded which). These receptors were obtained from a middle-aged woman with acute COVID-19. Both conserved end residues are trimmed from each CDR3. The order of the fields is J gene, V gene, D gene, CDR3 protein. A D gene is named only where the DNA matches it firmly.

>TRBJ1-6|TRBV28|.
ASSHPWGRDSPLH
>TRBJ1-4|TRBV19|.
ASSITTAATNEKLF
>TRBJ1-6|TRBV5-1|TRBD1
ASSLYSGTGDSPLH
>TRBJ2-3|TRBV4-2|.
ASSQRDSDTQY
>TRBJ1-4|TRBV4-1|.
ASSPGDLTNEKLF
>TRBJ1-2|TRBV5-1|.
ASSLASSYYGYT
>TRBJ1-1|TRBV9|.
ASSVATTGTEAF
>TRBJ1-2|TRBV28|.
ASSPNAQGHYGYT
>TRBJ1-2|TRBV5-4|TRBD1
ASSLSGQGNRYT
>TRBJ1-3|TRBV28|TRBD1
ASREQGASGNTIY
>TRBJ1-5|TRBV19|TRBD1
ASTPQTGAGNQPQH
>TRBJ2-3|TRBV10-1|TRBD1
ASSESRGPRGTDTQY
>TRBJ2-7|TRBV11-2|.
ASLDRRGQDEQY
>TRBJ2-2|TRBV6-5|.
ASSYGPPNTGELF
>TRBJ2-2|TRBV4-2|.
ASSQMGPDTGELF
>TRBJ2-5|TRBV18|.
ASSPSRGRETQY
>TRBJ1-1|TRBV5-6|TRBD1
ASSFSRQGVTEAF
>TRBJ2-3|TRBV6-6|.
ASSPQSDTQY
>TRBJ2-5|TRBV6-2/TRBV6-3|TRBD2
ASSRLSGRAEETQY
>TRBJ1-5|TRBV5-1|TRBD1
ASSSGTANQPQH
>TRBJ2-2|TRBV19|TRBD1
ASSPGTATGELF
>TRBJ1-1|TRBV6-2/TRBV6-3|TRBD1
ASSSPGQYTEAF
>TRBJ2-3|TRBV10-2|TRBD1
ASSEGDRSTDTQY
>TRBJ2-1|TRBV4-3|TRBD2
ASSQDPASGSSYNEQF
>TRBJ2-7|TRBV12-3/TRBV12-4|TRBD1
ASRTGGKGEQY
>TRBJ1-2|TRBV6-5|.
ASSYSSRGRMDGYT
>TRBJ1-1|TRBV10-3|TRBD1
AISGGTGARTEAF
>TRBJ2-1|TRBV7-9|TRBD2
ASSFSGGPGF
>TRBJ2-7|TRBV5-5|TRBD2
ASSQGLVIYEQY
>TRBJ1-5|TRBV19|TRBD1
ASFSGQGAAQPQH
>TRBJ2-1|TRBV5-1|TRBD1
ASSQIQGNEQF
>TRBJ1-3|TRBV7-8|.
ASSLGTDSGNTIY
>TRBJ2-7|TRBV19|TRBD1
ASSGDRDYEQY
>TRBJ2-7|TRBV4-3|.
ASSQEESGASEQY
>TRBJ1-1|TRBV19|.
ASSIVLREEAF
>TRBJ2-6|TRBV29-1|.
SVEDLHGAGANVLT
>TRBJ2-3|TRBV14|TRBD2
ASSSGTSTDTQY
>TRBJ2-5|TRBV20-1|.
SAAGKETQY
>TRBJ2-3|TRBV10-1|.
ASSITKSEGTQY
>TRBJ2-5|TRBV12-2|.
ASRLHSRGRETQY
>TRBJ2-4|TRBV28|TRBD1
ASSPPRQGGIQY
>TRBJ2-3|TRBV7-3|TRBD1
ASSLFGTGGNIDTQY
>TRBJ1-2|TRBV24-1|TRBD1
ATGDSNYGYT
>TRBJ2-5|TRBV29-1|.
SVERGAETQY
>TRBJ2-7|TRBV5-1|TRBD1
ASSLRGTGGPYEQY
>TRBJ1-2|TRBV2|TRBD1
ASSQTGAIYT
>TRBJ1-5|TRBV28|TRBD1
ASSLGQGNQPQH
>TRBJ2-2|TRBV5-6|TRBD2
ASSRDPGLATGELF
>TRBJ1-2|TRBV2|.
ASIRVNGYT
>TRBJ2-2|TRBV28|.
ARRGGGGSTGELF
>TRBJ1-1|TRBV6-2/TRBV6-3|TRBD1
ASSSDRGLFEAF
>TRBJ1-1|TRBV5-1|TRBD1
ASSLARTGGTEAF
>TRBJ1-4|TRBV5-1|.
ASSGETNEKLF
>TRBJ2-1|TRBV4-3|TRBD1
ASSQGPGGAQF
>TRBJ1-1|TRBV28|.
ASSLQGSLTEAF